These 17 T cell receptor beta chains were sequenced from one sample in a study of OX40 agonist ivuxolimab in advanced cancers. Sequenced by immunoSEQ multiplex PCR; TCRdb stores in-frame clones only, minus some. Of over 40,000 clones detected, around nine tenths appear once; the ten largest clones hold around 15%. Sequenced here: CD4+ or CD8+ T cells sorted from blood, sampled in a trial of the OX40 agonist ivuxolimab. These receptors came from an adult with an advanced solid tumor such as melanoma, head and neck, liver or kidney cancer.

The chain carries TRBV20-1 and TRBJ1-2; weak D call: TRBD1 (6 bases). V gave up 7 bases and J gave up 7 bases, with 13 bases separating them. This CDR3 is 11 amino acids long. Germline V gene data show CDR1 as DFQATT and CDR2 as SNEGSKA (reference sequence). Here the CDR3 DNA reads TGCAGTGACCTACACAGGGCTGGCTACACCTTC. As protein: CSDLHRAGYTF.

This chain uses TRBV7-2 with TRBJ1-5; no reliable D call. The length of the CDR3 is 13 residues. Trimming took 5 bases from V and 2 from J, leaving 7 bases between them. CDR1 is SGHTA, CDR2 FQGNSA, per germline. The CDR3 DNA sequence: TGTGCCAGCAGCGCCGGGGGCAATCAGCCCCAGCATTTT. It codes for CASSAGGNQPQHF.

V gene TRBV18 combines with J gene TRBJ2-7; TRBD2 might be the D (12 bases). Trimming left V 6 bases short and J 6 bases short, with 36 bases between. CDR3 size: 20 residues. Germline V gene sequence: CDR1 KGHSH, CDR2 LQKENI. This CDR3 reads CASSRNGQGAPSGRAPEQYF. Here the CDR3 DNA reads TGTGCCAGCTCGCGAAATGGACAGGGGGCACCTAGCGGGAGGGCCCCCGAGCAGTACTTC. Using reference TRBV18 and TRBJ2-7 for the parts outside the CDR3, the full variable domain is NAGVMQNPRHLVRRRGQEARLRCSPMKGHSHVYWYRQLPEEGLKFMVYLQKENIIDESGMPKERFSAEFPKEGPSILRIQQVVRGDSAAYFCASSRNGQGAPSGRAPEQYFGPGTRLTVT.

J is TRBJ1-4 and V is TRBV6-1; D is ambiguous. CDR1 MNHNS and CDR2 SASEGT come from the germline V gene. There are 14 residues in the CDR3. V was shortened by 5 bases and J by 3 bases, with 10 bases between the two germline ends. The CDR3 reads CASSPGDSNEKLFF. CDR3 DNA sequence: TGTGCCAGCAGTCCCGGGGATTCTAATGAAAAACTGTTTTTT.

V is TRBV11-2 and J is TRBJ2-5; a possible D gene is TRBD1 (6 bases). The end of the DNA fits TRBJ2-7 better, so the J call may be wrong. This CDR3 is built from 14 residues. Germline V gene data show CDR1 as SGHAT and CDR2 as FQNNGV. CDR3 sequence reads: CASSLGQGPYEQYF. The DNA of the CDR3 is TGTGCCAGCAGCTTAGGCCAGGGGCCCTACGAGCAGTACTTC.

This chain joins TRBV6-1 and TRBJ2-5, with D unclear. The CDR3 is 12 amino acids. Trimming pared 5 bases from V and 4 bases from J, leaving 8 bases between. Germline V gene sequence: CDR1 MNHNS, CDR2 SASEGT. The CDR3 sequence is CASSQVGETQYF. The DNA for the CDR3 is TGTGCCAGCAGTCAGGTTGGAGAGACCCAGTACTTC.

J is TRBJ2-3 and V is TRBV7-6, with unresolved D. The V end was cut by 1 base, the J end by 7 bases, with 12 bases between. The CDR3 runs 14 residues. Per the germline V gene, CDR1 is SGHVS and CDR2 is FNYEAQ. DNA for the CDR3: TGTGCCAGCAGCTTAGACCCAGTGGGTTATACGCAGTATTTT. The encoded protein is CASSLDPVGYTQYF.

The table lists this clone with a count of one. The chain is built from TRBV4-1 and TRBJ2-2; D is unresolved. The CDR3 is 13 amino acids. The germline V gene encodes CDR1 MGHRA and CDR2 YSYEKL. V dropped 0 bases and J dropped 1 base, with 0 bases sitting between them. The CDR3, as DNA: TGCGCCAGCAGCCAAGAGAACACCGGGGAGCTGTTTTTT. Residues: CASSQENTGELFF.

The J gene is TRBJ1-5, the V gene TRBV7-2, with D perhaps matching TRBD1 (5 bases). V gave up 1 base and J gave up 5 bases, with 9 bases separating them. CDR1 SGHTA and CDR2 FQGNSA come from the germline V gene. This CDR3 has 14 residues. The DNA of the CDR3 is TGTGCCAGCAGCTTAGGGTCAGGGTATCAGCCCCAGCATTTT. This codes for CASSLGSGYQPQHF.

The J gene is TRBJ2-2, the V gene TRBV18; D is possibly TRBD1 (6 bases). There are 16 residues in the CDR3. The germline V and J ends were trimmed by 3 bases and 0 bases, with 11 bases remaining between them. Germline CDR1 reads KGHSH; CDR2 reads LQKENI. The CDR3 reads CASSPAWTANTGELFF. The CDR3 region has the DNA TGTGCCAGCTCACCTGCATGGACAGCGAACACCGGGGAGCTGTTTTTT.

The chain links TRBV27 to TRBJ2-1, with 8 positions matching TRBD2. Germline V gene data show CDR1 as MNHEY and CDR2 as SMNVEV (reference sequence). This CDR3 is built from 15 residues. With V trimmed by 7 bases and J by 0 bases, 5 bases remained unmatched. The CDR3 DNA reads TGTGCCAGCACCCTGAGCGGGAGCTCCTACAATGAGCAGTTCTTC. This encodes CASTLSGSSYNEQFF.

The chain joins TRBV5-8 to TRBJ2-2, with 7 bases aligning to TRBD1. Germline V lookup: CDR1 SGHTS, CDR2 YDEGEE. The CDR3 has 15 residues. V was clipped by 4 bases and J by 1 base; unmatched bases: 4. The CDR3 region has the DNA TGTGCCAGCAGCATGGACAGGAGGAACACCGGGGAGCTGTTTTTT. Translation: CASSMDRRNTGELFF.

The V call is TRBV27, the J call TRBJ2-2; 15 bases are a match to TRBD2. This CDR3 contains 19 residues. CDR1 is MNHEY and CDR2 is SMNVEV in the germline V gene (reference sequence). V lost 4 bases and J lost 0; bases outside the gene matches: 6. The CDR3 DNA reads TGTGCCAGCAGTTCGCCGGGACTAGCGGGAGGCACGAACACCGGGGAGCTGTTTTTT. Translating it yields CASSSPGLAGGTNTGELFF.

The CDR3 DNA follows: TGTGCCAGCATCCTGGCGGCCGGCGAGCAGTTCTTC. It yields the protein CASILAAGEQFF. The chain is built from TRBV2 and TRBJ2-1; D is ambiguous. Trimming left V 7 bases short and J 10 bases short, with 14 bases between. The CDR3 extends over 12 amino acids. Looked up from germline, CDR1 is SNHLY and CDR2 is FYNNEI.

The chain recombines TRBV15 with TRBJ2-7; 12 nucleotides align to TRBD2. The CDR3 covers 15 residues. Per the germline V gene, CDR1 is LNHNV and CDR2 is YYDKDF (reference sequence). V dropped 3 bases and J dropped 6; count of bases not matched to a gene: 6. CDR3 amino acids: CATSRRTSGNGEQYF. Here the CDR3 DNA reads TGTGCCACCAGCAGGCGGACTAGCGGGAACGGCGAGCAGTACTTC.

The chain couples TRBV7-9 to TRBJ2-5; D uncertain. CDR1 SEHNR and CDR2 FQNEAQ come from the germline V gene (reference sequence). CDR3 length equals 12 residues. Deletions cut 5 bases from V and 2 bases from J, with 6 bases between. The CDR3 spells CASSARQETQYF. The CDR3 DNA is TGTGCCAGCAGCGCGCGACAAGAGACCCAGTACTTC.

The J gene is TRBJ2-1, the V gene TRBV19, with a possible D match to TRBD1 (5 bases). CDR3 length equals 13 residues. CDR1 and CDR2 (germline): LNHDA, SQIVND (reference sequence). V lost 11 bases to trimming and J lost 7 bases, with 18 bases between them. CDR3 sequence (DNA): TGTGCCTCTAAGGGCCAGGGCAGGAATGAGCAGTTCTTC. It specifies CASKGQGRNEQFF.